The rows below give T cell receptor beta chains drawn from one sample of a study of tumor and adjacent non-tumor tissue in lung cancer. TCRdb processed the multiplex PCR reads anew with MiXCR; each CDR3 protein has one entry. The sample carries 100,000 or so distinct CDR3 sequences, 80% recorded once. Material: distant non-tumor lung tissue. All receptors come from a man between 60 and 75 years old with small cell lung cancer. Both conserved end residues are part of each CDR3. The D gene is left open where the match is weak. Rows give clone size only sometimes, using once, few, many, or a class for an expanded clone.

j_gene: TRBJ2-7
d_gene: NA
abundance: once
v_gene: TRBV4-1
CDR3nt: TGCGCCAGCAGTCAGGGGGAGGGGCTTGGGTCCTACAAGCAGTACTTC
CDR3aa: CASSQGEGLGSYKQYF

j_gene: TRBJ2-7
d_gene: TRBD1
abundance: NA
v_gene: TRBV5-5
CDR3nt: TGTGCCAGCAGCTTGATCGGGACAGGAAACATCTACGAGCAGTACTTC
CDR3aa: CASSLIGTGNIYEQYF

j_gene: TRBJ2-7
d_gene: NA
abundance: NA
v_gene: TRBV29-1
CDR3nt: TGCAGCGCTACTCCCTGGACGGGGCCTACCTACGACCAGTACTTC
CDR3aa: CSATPWTGPTYDQYF

j_gene: TRBJ1-1
d_gene: NA
abundance: medium-sized
v_gene: TRBV6-2/TRBV6-3
CDR3nt: TGTGCCAGCAGTGAGGTGGCACCGGTTTATTCTGAAGCTTTCTTT
CDR3aa: CASSEVAPVYSEAFF

j_gene: TRBJ1-4
d_gene: NA
abundance: NA
v_gene: TRBV4-1
CDR3nt: TGCGCCAGCAGCCCTTACAGGAGCCCGAACGAGAAACTGTTTTTT
CDR3aa: CASSPYRSPNEKLFF

j_gene: TRBJ2-1
d_gene: NA
abundance: NA
v_gene: TRBV6-1
CDR3nt: TGTGCCAGCAGCTTTCATCGAGATGGCGCTTACAATGTGCAGTTCTTC
CDR3aa: CASSFHRDGAYNVQFF

j_gene: TRBJ2-2
d_gene: NA
abundance: NA
v_gene: TRBV5-4
CDR3nt: TGTGCCAGCAGCTTGGGGGTGGAAATCACCGTGGAGCTGCTTTTT
CDR3aa: CASSLGVEITVELLF

j_gene: TRBJ1-5
d_gene: TRBD1
abundance: NA
v_gene: TRBV6-1
CDR3nt: TGTGCCAGCATTCAGACAGGGGGAGGGTTTCAGCCTCAGCATTTT
CDR3aa: CASIQTGGGFQPQHF

j_gene: TRBJ2-7
d_gene: NA
abundance: NA
v_gene: TRBV6-2/TRBV6-3
CDR3nt: TGTACCAGCGGGTTGCAGCAGACCACCTACGAGCAGTACTTC
CDR3aa: CTSGLQQTTYEQYF

j_gene: TRBJ2-3
d_gene: TRBD2
abundance: many
v_gene: TRBV20-1
CDR3nt: TGCAGTGCTAACTTGTGGCGGGAGAGCCCCGATACGCAGTATTTT
CDR3aa: CSANLWRESPDTQYF

j_gene: TRBJ1-2
d_gene: NA
abundance: NA
v_gene: TRBV20-1
CDR3nt: TGCAGTGATAAAATCGACCATGGCTACACCTTC
CDR3aa: CSDKIDHGYTF

j_gene: TRBJ2-1
d_gene: TRBD2
abundance: NA
v_gene: TRBV4-2
CDR3nt: TGTGCCAGTAGGACTAGCGGAAACAATGAGCAGTTCTTC
CDR3aa: CASRTSGNNEQFF

j_gene: TRBJ2-7
d_gene: NA
abundance: many
v_gene: TRBV13
CDR3nt: TGTGCCAGCAGCGCAAGCTTGGGTAACTACGAGCAGTACTTC
CDR3aa: CASSASLGNYEQYF

j_gene: TRBJ1-1
d_gene: TRBD1
abundance: many
v_gene: TRBV12-3/TRBV12-4
CDR3nt: TGTGCCAGCAGCTATATACAGGGGGAAGACACTGAAGCTTTCTTT
CDR3aa: CASSYIQGEDTEAFF

j_gene: TRBJ2-2
d_gene: NA
abundance: NA
v_gene: TRBV12-3/TRBV12-4
CDR3nt: TGTGCCAGCAGCCTCTCTGGTATAGACACCGGGGAGCTGTTTTTT
CDR3aa: CASSLSGIDTGELFF

j_gene: TRBJ2-1
d_gene: NA
abundance: NA
v_gene: TRBV11-2
CDR3nt: TGTGCCAGCAGCCTTAGGGCGGATAATTCCTACAACGAGCAGTTCTTC
CDR3aa: CASSLRADNSYNEQFF

j_gene: TRBJ2-1
d_gene: NA
abundance: NA
v_gene: TRBV11-2
CDR3nt: TGTGCCAGCAGCTTATCTTTACTAGGGGGAGAAAATGAGCAGTTCTTC
CDR3aa: CASSLSLLGGENEQFF

j_gene: TRBJ2-3
d_gene: NA
abundance: NA
v_gene: TRBV6-1
CDR3nt: TGTGCCAGCACCGCTACGAACAATCAGACCCAGTATTTT
CDR3aa: CASTATNNQTQYF

j_gene: TRBJ2-1
d_gene: TRBD2
abundance: NA
v_gene: TRBV7-3
CDR3nt: TGTGCCAGCAGCTTAGGGAGGGTCGCCTGCAATGAGCAGTTCTTC
CDR3aa: CASSLGRVACNEQFF

j_gene: TRBJ2-7
d_gene: NA
abundance: NA
v_gene: TRBV28
CDR3nt: TGTGCCAGCAGGGTCGATCCGCACGACTACAAGCAGTACTTC
CDR3aa: CASRVDPHDYKQYF

j_gene: TRBJ2-3
d_gene: TRBD2
abundance: NA
v_gene: TRBV4-2
CDR3nt: TGTGCCAGCGGCCACACGGGAGGAGGACCAGATACGCAGTATTTT
CDR3aa: CASGHTGGGPDTQYF

j_gene: TRBJ2-5
d_gene: TRBD2
abundance: NA
v_gene: TRBV29-1
CDR3nt: TGCAGCGCCGCGATGGGGGGATTAGCGGGAGGAGACCAAGATACCCAGTACTTC
CDR3aa: CSAAMGGLAGGDQDTQYF

j_gene: TRBJ1-1
d_gene: NA
abundance: NA
v_gene: TRBV6-2/TRBV6-3
CDR3nt: TGTGCTAGCAGATATACCACTGAAGCTTTCTTT
CDR3aa: CASRYTTEAFF

j_gene: TRBJ1-1
d_gene: NA
abundance: once
v_gene: TRBV29-1
CDR3nt: TGCGGGGGGGATTTTAACACTGAGGCTTTCTTT
CDR3aa: CGGDFNTEAFF

j_gene: TRBJ2-3
d_gene: NA
abundance: NA
v_gene: TRBV6-5
CDR3nt: TGTGCCAGCACTAGACTAGTGGGCACAGATACGCAGTATTTT
CDR3aa: CASTRLVGTDTQYF

j_gene: TRBJ1-2
d_gene: NA
abundance: NA
v_gene: TRBV10-3
CDR3nt: TGTGCCATCAGCTCAGCCGGGATAGGTGTCTATGGCTACACCTTC
CDR3aa: CAISSAGIGVYGYTF

j_gene: TRBJ2-2
d_gene: NA
abundance: NA
v_gene: TRBV11-2
CDR3nt: TGTACCAGTAAAAAACAAGGGGGGGTTCTTCGAGGGGAGCTGTTTTTT
CDR3aa: CTSKKQGGVLRGELFF

j_gene: TRBJ2-1
d_gene: NA
abundance: NA
v_gene: TRBV6-1
CDR3nt: TGTGCCAGCCACCCTTGGCAGGGCTCCTACGATGAACAGTTCTTC
CDR3aa: CASHPWQGSYDEQFF

j_gene: TRBJ2-2
d_gene: TRBD2
abundance: NA
v_gene: TRBV24-1
CDR3nt: TGTGCCACCAGTGACTGGACAGCGGGAGAGGTCGCCGTGGAGCTGTTTTTT
CDR3aa: CATSDWTAGEVAVELFF

j_gene: TRBJ2-3
d_gene: TRBD2
abundance: NA
v_gene: TRBV20-1
CDR3nt: TGCAGTGCTAGAGATCTCGGGAACGGGAGGACAGATACGCAGTATTTT
CDR3aa: CSARDLGNGRTDTQYF

j_gene: TRBJ2-1
d_gene: TRBD1
abundance: NA
v_gene: TRBV11-3
CDR3nt: TGTGCCAGCAACCTAGGGGACAGGGTGGATAGGGCCTCGCAGTTCTTC
CDR3aa: CASNLGDRVDRASQFF

j_gene: TRBJ1-1
d_gene: NA
abundance: NA
v_gene: TRBV12-3/TRBV12-4
CDR3nt: TGTGCCAGTAGTTTTGGGGGCCCGGACACTGAAGCTTTCTTT
CDR3aa: CASSFGGPDTEAFF

j_gene: TRBJ2-7
d_gene: NA
abundance: NA
v_gene: TRBV6-5
CDR3nt: TGTACAAGCCTGCGACTGGGCTCCTACGAGAAGTACTTC
CDR3aa: CTSLRLGSYEKYF

j_gene: TRBJ2-2
d_gene: TRBD2
abundance: NA
v_gene: TRBV12-3/TRBV12-4
CDR3nt: TGTGCCAGCAGTTTTTGGCGGGGGTCGAGCACCAGGGAGCTGTTTTTT
CDR3aa: CASSFWRGSSTRELFF

j_gene: TRBJ2-1
d_gene: TRBD2
abundance: once
v_gene: TRBV4-1
CDR3nt: TGCGCCAGCAGCCAGGCTAGCGGGAGTTCCGACAATGAGCAGTTCTTC
CDR3aa: CASSQASGSSDNEQFF

j_gene: TRBJ2-3
d_gene: NA
abundance: many
v_gene: TRBV5-4
CDR3nt: TGTGCCAGCAGCTCCGTATACGGAAGCACAGATACGCAGTATTTT
CDR3aa: CASSSVYGSTDTQYF

j_gene: TRBJ2-1
d_gene: TRBD1
abundance: NA
v_gene: TRBV12-3/TRBV12-4
CDR3nt: TGTGCCAGTAGTTTCGGGACAGAGTACAATGAGCAGTTCTTC
CDR3aa: CASSFGTEYNEQFF

j_gene: TRBJ2-6
d_gene: NA
abundance: NA
v_gene: TRBV6-2/TRBV6-3
CDR3nt: TGTGCCAGCGAACACCAGGCATCAGCTGGGGCCAACGTCCTGACTTTC
CDR3aa: CASEHQASAGANVLTF

j_gene: TRBJ2-7
d_gene: NA
abundance: once
v_gene: TRBV12-3/TRBV12-4
CDR3nt: TGTGCCAGCAGAAAAAATTACGATGAGCAGTACTTC
CDR3aa: CASRKNYDEQYF